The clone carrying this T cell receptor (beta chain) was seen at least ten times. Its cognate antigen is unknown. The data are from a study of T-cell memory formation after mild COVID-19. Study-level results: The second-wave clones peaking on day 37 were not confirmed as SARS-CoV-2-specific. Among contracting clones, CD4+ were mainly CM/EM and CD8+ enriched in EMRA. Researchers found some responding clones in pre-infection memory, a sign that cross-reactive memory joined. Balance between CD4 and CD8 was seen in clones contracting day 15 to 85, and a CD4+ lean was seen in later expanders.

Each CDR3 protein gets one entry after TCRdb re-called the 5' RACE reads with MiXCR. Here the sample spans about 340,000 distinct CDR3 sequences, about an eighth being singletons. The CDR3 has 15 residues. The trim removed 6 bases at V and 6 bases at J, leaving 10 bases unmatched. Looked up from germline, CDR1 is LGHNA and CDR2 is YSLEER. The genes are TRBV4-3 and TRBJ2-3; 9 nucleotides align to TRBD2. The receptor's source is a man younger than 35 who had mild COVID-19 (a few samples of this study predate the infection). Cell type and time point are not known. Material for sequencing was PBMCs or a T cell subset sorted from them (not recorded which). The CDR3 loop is CASSQSRLAGDTQYF. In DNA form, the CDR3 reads TGCGCCAGCAGTCAATCCAGGCTAGCGGGGGATACGCAGTATTTT.